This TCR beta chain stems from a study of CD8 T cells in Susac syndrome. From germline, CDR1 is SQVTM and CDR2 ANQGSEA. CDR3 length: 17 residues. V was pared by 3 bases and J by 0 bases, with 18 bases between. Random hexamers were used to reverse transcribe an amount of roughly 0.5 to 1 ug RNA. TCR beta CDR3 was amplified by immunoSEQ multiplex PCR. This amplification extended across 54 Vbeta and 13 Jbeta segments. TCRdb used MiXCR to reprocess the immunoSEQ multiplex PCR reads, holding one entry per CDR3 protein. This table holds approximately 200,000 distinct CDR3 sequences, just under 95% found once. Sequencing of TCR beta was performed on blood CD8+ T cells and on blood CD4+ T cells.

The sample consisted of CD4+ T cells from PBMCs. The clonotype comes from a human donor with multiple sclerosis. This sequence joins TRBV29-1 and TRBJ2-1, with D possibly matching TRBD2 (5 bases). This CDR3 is CSVEGGLARSSYNEQFF. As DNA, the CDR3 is TGCAGCGTTGAGGGTGGACTTGCACGGAGCTCCTACAATGAGCAGTTCTTC.